What follows are 6 T cell receptor beta chains derived from one specimen sequenced in a study of T cells after yellow fever vaccination. A single record per CDR3 protein comes from TCRdb applying MiXCR to the 5' RACE reads. The sample yields approximately 150,000 distinct CDR3 sequences, approximately 9.9% seen once. Sequenced material: CD8+ T cells sorted from PBMCs, taken 45 days after the yellow fever booster vaccination. Source of these receptors: a man aged 18 to 30 who received the YFV17D yellow fever vaccine.

This clonotype showed up just a few times. The rearrangement joins TRBV5-1 to TRBJ1-1; D is ambiguous. The CDR3 runs to 13 residues. V lost 6 bases to trimming and J lost 1 base, with 10 bases between them. The V gene's germline CDR1 is SGHRS and CDR2 YFSETQ. This chain's CDR3 is CASISEANTEAFF. CDR3 coding DNA: TGCGCCAGCATTAGCGAGGCGAACACTGAAGCTTTCTTT.

This chain uses TRBV11-2 with TRBJ2-7, with D tentatively TRBD1 (5 bases). The CDR3 runs to 16 residues. Germline CDR1 SGHAT, CDR2 FQNNGV. The V and J ends lost 1 base and 4 bases respectively, with 17 bases between them. The DNA of the CDR3 is TGTGCCAGCAGCTTAGGGCGCACAGGAAGGGTTTACGAGCAGTACGTC. Its protein is CASSLGRTGRVYEQYV.

This chain links TRBV7-2 with TRBJ1-3; D ambiguous. Looked up from germline, CDR1 is SGHTA and CDR2 is FQGNSA. V lost 5 bases and J 0 bases, leaving 14 bases between the germline ends. The CDR3 is 16 residues long. CDR3 bases: TGTGCCAGCAGCCTCCGCGACTGGGGCTCTGGAAACACCATATATTTT. This encodes CASSLRDWGSGNTIYF.

V usage is TRBV12-5 and J usage is TRBJ2-5, with a tentative D call TRBD1 (5 bases). Germline CDR1 LGHNT, CDR2 FRNRAP. The germline V and J ends were trimmed by 4 bases and 5 bases, with 20 bases remaining between them. The CDR3 spans 16 residues. The CDR3: CASGSDLGREEETQYF. The CDR3 DNA reads TGTGCTAGTGGTTCTGATCTCGGCAGGGAAGAGGAGACCCAGTACTTC.

This chain connects TRBV7-9 to TRBJ2-7; D possibly corresponds to TRBD2 (5 bases). Germline loops: CDR1 SEHNR, CDR2 FQNEAQ (reference sequence). The CDR3 is made up of 18 amino acids. V lost 4 bases and J 1 base, leaving 23 bases between the germline ends. The CDR3: CASSSLPGLTWASYEQYF. DNA of the CDR3: TGTGCCAGCAGCTCCCTGCCCGGACTCACTTGGGCATCCTACGAGCAGTACTTC.

The chain is built from TRBV4-1 and TRBJ1-6; D unresolved. V was cut by 2 bases and J by 8 bases, with 13 bases left in between. Germline loops: CDR1 MGHRA, CDR2 YSYEKL. CDR3 length equals 15 residues. CDR3 sequence (DNA): TGCGCCAGCAGCCAATTCAAGTTCGAGGATTCACCCCTCCACTTT. It specifies CASSQFKFEDSPLHF.